Presented here are 7 T cell receptor beta chains from one specimen sequenced in a study of long-term antiretroviral therapy in people with HIV. immunoSEQ v3.0 was run at survey level. This table comes from immunoSEQ multiplex PCR, and its TCRdb copy is limited to in-frame clones, with some not included. Here the sample spans over 20,000 clones, nearly 90% being singletons. Sequences were derived from unsorted PBMCs, sampled 0.6 years after starting antiretroviral therapy. The receptors stem from a man between 60 and 75 years old with HIV.

This clone has a single count. The V gene is TRBV6-5, the J gene TRBJ2-1; perhaps TRBD1 as D (6 bases). The CDR3 extends over 14 amino acids. Germline loops: CDR1 MNHEY, CDR2 SVGAGI. V gave up 0 bases and J gave up 5 bases, with 8 bases separating them. Here the CDR3 DNA reads TGTGCCAGCAGTTACTCCAGGGGCCACAATGAGCAGTTCTTC. Translated: CASSYSRGHNEQFF.

J is TRBJ2-5 and V is TRBV7-9, with TRBD1 matching 7 bases. The trim removed 5 bases at V and 5 bases at J, leaving 20 bases unmatched. This CDR3 region has 18 residues. Germline CDR1 is SEHNR and CDR2 is FQNEAQ (reference sequence). The CDR3 coding sequence is TGTGCCAGCAGCCCGTATATCTCACTCGAGGGGGCCCGGGAGACCCAGTACTTC. This gives the protein CASSPYISLEGARETQYF.

This clone was seen a few times. J is TRBJ1-6 and V is TRBV11-2; D remains unclear. The V gene's germline CDR1 is SGHAT and CDR2 FQNNGV. CDR3 length equals 13 residues. Trimming removed 2 bases from V and 10 bases from J, with 9 bases in between. The CDR3 region is CASSLRGYSPLHF. In DNA form, the CDR3 reads TGTGCCAGCAGCTTACGAGGGTACTCACCCCTCCACTTT.

This clone was detected once. The chain combines TRBV7-2 with TRBJ2-3, with TRBD2 matching over 8 bases. Germline V gene sequence: CDR1 SGHTA, CDR2 FQGNSA. The CDR3 is 18 amino acids. V was clipped by 3 bases and J by 6 bases; unmatched bases: 17. This CDR3 is CASSFPKGGGSSSDTQYF. In DNA form, the CDR3 reads TGTGCCAGCAGCTTCCCCAAGGGCGGGGGGTCGAGTTCGGATACGCAGTATTTT. Drawing the rest from reference TRBV7-2 and TRBJ2-3, the complete variable domain is GAGVSQSPSNKVTEKGKDVELRCDPISGHTALYWYRQSLGQGLEFLIYFQGNSAPDKSGLPSDRFSAERTGGSVSTLTIQRTQQEDSAVYLCASSFPKGGGSSSDTQYFGPGTRLTVL.

This sequence joins TRBV10-2 and TRBJ1-5, with TRBD1 matching over 12 bases. In germline, CDR1 is WSHSY, CDR2 SAAADI. The CDR3 has 15 amino acids. Unmatched junction bases numbered 6, after V lost 7 bases and J lost 5 bases. The CDR3 DNA reads TGCGCCAGCACGGGACAGGGGGCAGGGGATCAGCCCCAGCATTTT. This translates into CASTGQGAGDQPQHF.

The rearrangement links TRBV5-4 to TRBJ1-2; the match to TRBD1 covers 8 bases. V shed 0 bases, J shed 7 bases, and the junction held 5 bases outside the gene matches. Germline V gives CDR1 SGHNT, CDR2 YYREEE (reference sequence). The CDR3 has 14 residues. CDR3 loop: CASSLAQGASGYTF. CDR3 coding DNA: TGTGCCAGCAGCTTGGCTCAGGGGGCGAGTGGCTACACCTTC.

The chain combines TRBV29-1 with TRBJ2-2; D ambiguous. Germline V CDR1 and CDR2: SQVTM, ANQGSEA. Trimming removed 1 base at V and 4 bases at J, with 10 bases between. The CDR3 sequence is 14 residues long. CDR3 sequence reads: CSVEGLRSTGELFF. Here the CDR3 DNA reads TGCAGCGTTGAAGGCCTTAGGAGCACCGGGGAGCTGTTTTTT.